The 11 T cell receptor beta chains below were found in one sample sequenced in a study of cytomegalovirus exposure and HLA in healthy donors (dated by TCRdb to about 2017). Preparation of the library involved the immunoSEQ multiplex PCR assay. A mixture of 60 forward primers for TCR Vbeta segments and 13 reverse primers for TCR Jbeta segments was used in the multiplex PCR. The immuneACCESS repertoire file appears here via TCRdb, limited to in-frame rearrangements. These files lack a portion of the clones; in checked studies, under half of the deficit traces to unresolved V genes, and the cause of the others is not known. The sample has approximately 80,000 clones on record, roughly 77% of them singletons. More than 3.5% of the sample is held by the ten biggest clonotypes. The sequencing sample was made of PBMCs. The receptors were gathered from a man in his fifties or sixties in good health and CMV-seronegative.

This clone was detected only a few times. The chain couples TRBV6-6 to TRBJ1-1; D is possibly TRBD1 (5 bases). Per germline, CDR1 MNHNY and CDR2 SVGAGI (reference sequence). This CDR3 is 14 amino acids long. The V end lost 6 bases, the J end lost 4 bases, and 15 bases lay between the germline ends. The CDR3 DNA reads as TGTGCCAGCAGAATAGACAGCGGGGGCACTGAAGCTTTCTTT. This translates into CASRIDSGGTEAFF.

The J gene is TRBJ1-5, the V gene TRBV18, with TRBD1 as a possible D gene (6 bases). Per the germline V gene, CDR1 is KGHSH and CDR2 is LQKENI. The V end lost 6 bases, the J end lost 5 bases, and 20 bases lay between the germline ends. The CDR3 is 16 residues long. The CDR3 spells CASSPRGAGDDQPQHF. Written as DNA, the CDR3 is TGTGCCAGCTCGCCGCGCGGTGCAGGGGACGATCAGCCCCAGCATTTT. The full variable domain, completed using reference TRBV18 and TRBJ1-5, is NAGVMQNPRHLVRRRGQEARLRCSPMKGHSHVYWYRQLPEEGLKFMVYLQKENIIDESGMPKERFSAEFPKEGPSILRIQQVVRGDSAAYFCASSPRGAGDDQPQHFGDGTRLSIL.

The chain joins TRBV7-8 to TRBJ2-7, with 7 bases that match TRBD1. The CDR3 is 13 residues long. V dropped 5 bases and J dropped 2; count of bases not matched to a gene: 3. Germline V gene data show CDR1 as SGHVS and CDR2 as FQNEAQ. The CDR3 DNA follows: TGTGCCAGCAGCCAAGACAGGGCCTACGAGCAGTACTTC. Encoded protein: CASSQDRAYEQYF.

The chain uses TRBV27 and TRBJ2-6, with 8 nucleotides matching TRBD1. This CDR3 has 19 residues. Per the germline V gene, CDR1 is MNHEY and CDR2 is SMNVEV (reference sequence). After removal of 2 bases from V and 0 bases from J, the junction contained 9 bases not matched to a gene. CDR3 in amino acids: CASSLGPQGAGSGANVLTF. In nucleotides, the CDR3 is TGTGCCAGCAGTTTAGGGCCCCAGGGGGCTGGCTCTGGGGCCAACGTCCTGACTTTC. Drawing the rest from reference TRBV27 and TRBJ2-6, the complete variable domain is EAQVTQNPRYLITVTGKKLTVTCSQNMNHEYMSWYRQDPGLGLRQIYYSMNVEVTDKGDVPEGYKVSRKEKRNFPLILESPSPNQTSLYFCASSLGPQGAGSGANVLTFGAGSRLTVL.

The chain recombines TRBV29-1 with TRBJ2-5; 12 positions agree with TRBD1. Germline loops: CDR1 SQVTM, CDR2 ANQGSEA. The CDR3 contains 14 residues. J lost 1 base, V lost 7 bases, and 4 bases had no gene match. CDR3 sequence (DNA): TGCAGCGCGGGGACAGGGGGCATCCAAGAGACCCAGTACTTC. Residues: CSAGTGGIQETQYF.

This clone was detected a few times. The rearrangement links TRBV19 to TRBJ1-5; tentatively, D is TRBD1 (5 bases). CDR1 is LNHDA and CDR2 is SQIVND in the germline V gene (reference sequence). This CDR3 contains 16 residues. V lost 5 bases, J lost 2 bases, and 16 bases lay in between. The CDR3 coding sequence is TGTGCCAGTAGTCCTCCGCTGGGGCGAGGCAATCAGCCCCAGCATTTT. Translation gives CASSPPLGRGNQPQHF.

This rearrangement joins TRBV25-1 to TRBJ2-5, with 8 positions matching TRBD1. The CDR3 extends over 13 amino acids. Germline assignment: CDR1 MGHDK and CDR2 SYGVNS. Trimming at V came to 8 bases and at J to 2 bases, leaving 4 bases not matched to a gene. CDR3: CASGDRYQETQYF. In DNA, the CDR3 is TGTGCCAGCGGGGACAGGTATCAAGAGACCCAGTACTTC. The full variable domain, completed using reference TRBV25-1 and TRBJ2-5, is EADIYQTPRYLVIGTGKKITLECSQTMGHDKMYWYQQDPGMELHLIHYSYGVNSTEKGDLSSESTVSRIRTEHFPLTLESARPSHTSQYLCASGDRYQETQYFGPGTRLLVL.

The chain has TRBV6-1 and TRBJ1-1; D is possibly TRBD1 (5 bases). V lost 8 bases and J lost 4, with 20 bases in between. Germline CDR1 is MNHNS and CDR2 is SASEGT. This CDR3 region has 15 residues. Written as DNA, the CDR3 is TGTGCCAGCTTCTCAGGAGGGGATCGGGGCACTGAAGCTTTCTTT. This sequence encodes CASFSGGDRGTEAFF.

CDR3: CASSYSRTGGSEQFF. DNA of the CDR3: TGTGCCAGCAGTTACTCTCGGACAGGGGGCAGTGAGCAGTTCTTC. This rearrangement joins TRBV6-6 to TRBJ2-1, with 11 positions matching TRBD1. The CDR3 is 15 residues long. V dropped 0 bases and J dropped 9; count of bases not matched to a gene: 4. Looked up from germline, CDR1 is MNHNY and CDR2 is SVGAGI (reference sequence).

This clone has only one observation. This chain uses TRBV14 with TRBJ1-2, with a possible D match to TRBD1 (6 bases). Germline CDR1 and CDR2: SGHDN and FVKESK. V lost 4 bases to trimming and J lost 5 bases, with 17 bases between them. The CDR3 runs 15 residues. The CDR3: CASSPRGFISYGYTF. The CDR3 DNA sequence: TGTGCCAGCAGCCCCAGGGGCTTCATTTCTTATGGCTACACCTTC.

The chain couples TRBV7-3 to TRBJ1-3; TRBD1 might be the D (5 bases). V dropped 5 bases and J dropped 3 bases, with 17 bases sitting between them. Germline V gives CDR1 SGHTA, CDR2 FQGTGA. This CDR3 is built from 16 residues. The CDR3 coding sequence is TGTGCCAGCAGCCCTAATGGGGGGGTGGTTGGAAACACCATATATTTT. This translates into CASSPNGGVVGNTIYF. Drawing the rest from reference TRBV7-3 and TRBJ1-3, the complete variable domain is GAGVSQTPSNKVTEKGKYVELRCDPISGHTALYWYRQSLGQGPEFLIYFQGTGAADDSGLPNDRFFAVRPEGSVSTLKIQRTERGDSAVYLCASSPNGGVVGNTIYFGEGSWLTVV.